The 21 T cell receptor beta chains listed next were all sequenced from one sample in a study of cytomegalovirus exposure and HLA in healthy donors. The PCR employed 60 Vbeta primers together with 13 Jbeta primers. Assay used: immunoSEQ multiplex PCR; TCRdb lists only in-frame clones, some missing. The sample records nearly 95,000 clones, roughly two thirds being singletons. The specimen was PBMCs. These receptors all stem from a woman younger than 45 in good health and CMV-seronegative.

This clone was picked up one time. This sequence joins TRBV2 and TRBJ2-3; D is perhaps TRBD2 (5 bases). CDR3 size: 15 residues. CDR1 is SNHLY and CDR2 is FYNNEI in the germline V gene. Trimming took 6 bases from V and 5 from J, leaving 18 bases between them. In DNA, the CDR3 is TGTGCCAGCAGCCCCCCCGGGGTAGAAGGAGATACGCAGTATTTT. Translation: CASSPPGVEGDTQYF.

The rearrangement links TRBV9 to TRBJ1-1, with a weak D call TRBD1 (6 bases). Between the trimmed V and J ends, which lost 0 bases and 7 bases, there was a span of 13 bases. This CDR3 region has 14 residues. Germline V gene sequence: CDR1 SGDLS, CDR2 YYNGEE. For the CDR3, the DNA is TGTGCCAGCAGCGTAGGGTCCAGGGGCGGTGAAGCTTTCTTT. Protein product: CASSVGSRGGEAFF.

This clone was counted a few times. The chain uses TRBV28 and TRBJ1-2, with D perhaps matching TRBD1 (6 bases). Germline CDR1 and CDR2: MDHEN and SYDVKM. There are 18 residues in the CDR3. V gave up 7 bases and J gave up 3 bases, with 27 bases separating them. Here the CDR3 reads CASISFWDNPIRDYGYTF. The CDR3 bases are TGTGCCAGCATCTCCTTCTGGGACAACCCCATAAGGGACTATGGCTACACCTTC.

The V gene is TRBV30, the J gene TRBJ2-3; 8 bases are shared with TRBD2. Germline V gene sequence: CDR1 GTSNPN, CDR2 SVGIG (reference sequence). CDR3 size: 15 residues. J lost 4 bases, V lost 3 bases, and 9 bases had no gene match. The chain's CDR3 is CAWSGGAGMADTQYF. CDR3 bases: TGTGCCTGGAGCGGGGGGGCGGGAATGGCAGATACGCAGTATTTT.

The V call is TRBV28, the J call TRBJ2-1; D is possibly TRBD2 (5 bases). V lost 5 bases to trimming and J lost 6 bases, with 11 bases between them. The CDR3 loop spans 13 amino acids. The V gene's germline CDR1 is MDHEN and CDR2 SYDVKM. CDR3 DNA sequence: TGTGCCAGCAGTCTTACTAGAGTCAATGAGCAGTTCTTC. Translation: CASSLTRVNEQFF.

The CDR3 sequence: CASSPYSQETQYF. CDR3 coding DNA: TGTGCCAGCAGTCCGTATAGCCAAGAGACCCAGTACTTC. The chain employs TRBV27 and TRBJ2-5, with D uncertain. The CDR3 covers 13 residues. V was clipped by 5 bases and J by 1 base, with 8 bases between them. CDR1 MNHEY and CDR2 SMNVEV come from the germline V gene (reference sequence).

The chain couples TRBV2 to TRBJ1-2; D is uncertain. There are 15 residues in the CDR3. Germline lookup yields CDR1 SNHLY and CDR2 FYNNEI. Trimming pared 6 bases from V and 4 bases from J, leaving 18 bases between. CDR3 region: CASSRREIRGYGYTF. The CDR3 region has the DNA TGTGCCAGCAGCCGGAGAGAAATACGGGGCTATGGCTACACCTTC.

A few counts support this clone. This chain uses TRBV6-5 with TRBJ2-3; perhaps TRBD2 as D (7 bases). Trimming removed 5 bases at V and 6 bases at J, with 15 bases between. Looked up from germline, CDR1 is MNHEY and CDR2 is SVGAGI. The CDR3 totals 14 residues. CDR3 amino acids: CASSTRGAGDTQYF. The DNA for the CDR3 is TGTGCCAGCAGTACCCGGGGGGCTGGGGATACGCAGTATTTT.

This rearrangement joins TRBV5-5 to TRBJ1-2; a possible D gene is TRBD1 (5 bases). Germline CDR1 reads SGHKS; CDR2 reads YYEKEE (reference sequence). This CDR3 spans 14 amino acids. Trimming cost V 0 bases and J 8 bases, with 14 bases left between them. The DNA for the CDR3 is TGTGCCAGCAGCTTGGGGGACTCCTTCGGAGGCTACACCTTC. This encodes CASSLGDSFGGYTF.

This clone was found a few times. CDR3 in DNA: TGCGCCAGCAGCCAATACCCGGGACAGGAAATAGGGCACACCATATATTTT. Translating gives CASSQYPGQEIGHTIYF. The V and J genes are TRBV4-1 and TRBJ1-3; TRBD1 agrees at 8 bases. V was pared by 2 bases and J by 8 bases, with 14 bases of the junction left unmatched. The V gene's germline CDR1 is MGHRA and CDR2 YSYEKL. The CDR3 runs 17 residues.

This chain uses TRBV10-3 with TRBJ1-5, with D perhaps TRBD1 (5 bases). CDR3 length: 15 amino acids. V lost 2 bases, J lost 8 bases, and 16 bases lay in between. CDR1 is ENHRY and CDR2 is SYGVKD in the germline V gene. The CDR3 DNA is TGTGCCATCAGTGAGAGGGGTGAGTCTAATAAGCCCCAGCATTTT. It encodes CAISERGESNKPQHF.

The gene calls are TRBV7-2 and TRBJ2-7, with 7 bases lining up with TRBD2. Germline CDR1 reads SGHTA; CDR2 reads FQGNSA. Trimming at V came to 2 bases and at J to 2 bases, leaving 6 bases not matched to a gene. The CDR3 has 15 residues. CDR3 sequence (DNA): TGTGCCAGCAGCTTAAGTCTCGGGGGGACCTACGAGCAGTACTTC. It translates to CASSLSLGGTYEQYF.

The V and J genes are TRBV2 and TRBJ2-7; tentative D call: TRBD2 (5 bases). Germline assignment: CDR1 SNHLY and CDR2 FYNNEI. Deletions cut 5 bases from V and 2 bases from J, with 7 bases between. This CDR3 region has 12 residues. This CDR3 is CASSSGAYEQYF. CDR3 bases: TGTGCCAGCAGTTCCGGGGCCTACGAGCAGTACTTC.

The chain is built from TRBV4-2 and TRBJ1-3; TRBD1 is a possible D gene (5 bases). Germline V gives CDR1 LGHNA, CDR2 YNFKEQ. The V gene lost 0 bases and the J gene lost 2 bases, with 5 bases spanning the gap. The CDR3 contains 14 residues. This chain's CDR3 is CASSQDRAGNTIYF. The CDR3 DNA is TGTGCCAGCAGCCAAGACAGGGCTGGAAACACCATATATTTT.

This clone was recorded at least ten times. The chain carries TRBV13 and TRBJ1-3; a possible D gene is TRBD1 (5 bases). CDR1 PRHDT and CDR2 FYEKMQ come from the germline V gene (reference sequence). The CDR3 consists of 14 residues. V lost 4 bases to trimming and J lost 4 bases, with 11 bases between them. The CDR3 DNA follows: TGTGCCAGCAGCTCCCCAGGGTCCGGAAACACCATATATTTT. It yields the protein CASSSPGSGNTIYF.

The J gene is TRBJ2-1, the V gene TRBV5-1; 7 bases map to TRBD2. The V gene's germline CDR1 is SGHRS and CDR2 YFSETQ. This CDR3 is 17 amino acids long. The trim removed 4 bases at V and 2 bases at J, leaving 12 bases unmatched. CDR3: CASSGGLKDKTYNEQFF. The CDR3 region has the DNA TGCGCCAGCAGCGGGGGACTAAAGGATAAAACCTACAATGAGCAGTTCTTC.

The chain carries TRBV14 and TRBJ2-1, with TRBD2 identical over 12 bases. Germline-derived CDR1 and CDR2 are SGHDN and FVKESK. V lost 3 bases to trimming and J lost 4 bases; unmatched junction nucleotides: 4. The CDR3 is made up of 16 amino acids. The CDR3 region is CASSQGLAGLYNEQFF. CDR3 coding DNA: TGTGCCAGCAGCCAGGGACTAGCGGGCCTTTACAATGAGCAGTTCTTC.

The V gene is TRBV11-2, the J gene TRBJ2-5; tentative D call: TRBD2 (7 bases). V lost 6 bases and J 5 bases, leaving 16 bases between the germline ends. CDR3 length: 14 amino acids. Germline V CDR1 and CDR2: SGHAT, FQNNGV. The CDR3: CASREIKGGETQYF. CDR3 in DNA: TGTGCCAGCAGAGAGATCAAGGGGGGGGAGACCCAGTACTTC. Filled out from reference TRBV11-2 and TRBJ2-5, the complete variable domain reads EAGVAQSPRYKIIEKRQSVAFWCNPISGHATLYWYQQILGQGPKLLIQFQNNGVVDDSQLPKDRFSAERLKGVDSTLKIQPAKLEDSAVYLCASREIKGGETQYFGPGTRLLVL.

The CDR3 is CAWSVVRGHSTGELFF. Written as DNA, the CDR3 is TGTGCCTGGAGTGTAGTCAGGGGGCATAGCACCGGGGAGCTGTTTTTT. The chain couples TRBV30 to TRBJ2-2, with 8 bases aligning to TRBD1. The CDR3 contains 16 residues. V shed 0 bases and J 4 bases; nucleotides not matched to a gene: 7. CDR1 is GTSNPN, CDR2 SVGIG, per germline (reference sequence).

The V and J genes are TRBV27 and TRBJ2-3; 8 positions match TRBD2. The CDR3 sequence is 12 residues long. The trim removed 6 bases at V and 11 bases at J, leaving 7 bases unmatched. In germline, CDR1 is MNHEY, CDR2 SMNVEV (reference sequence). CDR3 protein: CASRGEAGVQYF. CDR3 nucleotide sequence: TGTGCCAGCAGAGGGGAAGCGGGGGTGCAGTATTTT.

The CDR3 is CAWSAGGSSPLHF. For the CDR3, the DNA is TGTGCCTGGAGTGCCGGGGGGAGTTCACCCCTCCACTTT. This chain connects TRBV30 to TRBJ1-6, with D maybe TRBD1 (5 bases). CDR3 length equals 13 residues. Germline CDR1 GTSNPN, CDR2 SVGIG (reference sequence). V lost 1 base and J lost 9, with 10 bases in between.